The source of this T cell receptor (beta chain) is a study of shared clonotypes between healthy human individuals. The method was immunoSEQ multiplex PCR; TCRdb's version includes in-frame clones alone and lacks a portion of them. The sample has approximately 940,000 clones, over 75% seen once. V lost 3 bases, J lost 6 bases, and 12 bases lay in between. The CDR3 covers 13 residues. Germline V gene sequence: CDR1 KGHSH, CDR2 LQKENI. V usage is TRBV18 and J usage is TRBJ2-7; D might be TRBD1 (6 bases). Sequenced sample: memory CD4+ T cells sorted from blood. Described subset: CD45RA-negative fraction. This TCR derives from a man between 18 and 35 years old in good health. The DNA for the CDR3 is TGTGCCAGCTCACCGGATGGGGGCCCCGAGCAGTACTTC. It codes for CASSPDGGPEQYF.